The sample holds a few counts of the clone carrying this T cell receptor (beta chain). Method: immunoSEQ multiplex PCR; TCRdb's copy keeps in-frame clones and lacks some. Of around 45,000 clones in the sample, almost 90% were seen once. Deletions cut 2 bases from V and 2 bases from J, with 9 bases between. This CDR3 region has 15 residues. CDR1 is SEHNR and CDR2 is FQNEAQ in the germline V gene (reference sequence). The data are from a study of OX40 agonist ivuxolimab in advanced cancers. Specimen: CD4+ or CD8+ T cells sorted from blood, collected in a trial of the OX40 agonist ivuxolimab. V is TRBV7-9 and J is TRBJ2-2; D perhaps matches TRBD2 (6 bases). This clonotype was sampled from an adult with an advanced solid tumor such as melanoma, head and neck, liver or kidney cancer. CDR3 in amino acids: CASSLIAVNTGELFF. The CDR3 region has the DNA TGTGCCAGCAGCTTAATAGCGGTTAACACCGGGGAGCTGTTTTTT.